This T cell receptor (beta chain) is from a study of T cell changes during pregnancy in multiple sclerosis. Only in-frame clones appear in the TCRdb table, and some are missing; sequencing was by immunoSEQ multiplex PCR. Of almost 50,000 clones listed, about 91% are singletons. With V trimmed by 3 bases and J by 4 bases, 9 bases remained unmatched. This CDR3 spans 16 amino acids. Germline V gives CDR1 SNHLY, CDR2 FYNNEI. The source of this sequence is a female donor with multiple sclerosis, enrolled in a pregnancy study. The chain combines TRBV2 with TRBJ2-5; 9 bases align to TRBD1. This specimen consisted of CD8+ T cells from peripheral blood mononuclear cells, obtained after pregnancy. DNA for the CDR3: TGTGCCAGCAGTGATTTCGGACAGGGGTGGGGAGAGACCCAGTACTTC. Protein sequence: CASSDFGQGWGETQYF.